The 16 T cell receptor beta chains below come from one sample, sequenced in a study of shared clonotypes between healthy human individuals. Data came from immunoSEQ multiplex PCR; TCRdb stores just in-frame clones and leaves some out. Found here are about 1 million clones, approximately 76% of them singletons; the top ten hold 1.2% to 1.5%. The sample was memory CD4+ T cells sorted from blood. Stated subset: CD45RA-negative fraction. These receptors originate from a man younger than 30 in good health.

This clone was picked up a small number of times. V usage is TRBV10-3 and J usage is TRBJ1-1; 7 nucleotides line up with TRBD1. Germline V gene sequence: CDR1 ENHRY, CDR2 SYGVKD. J gave up 6 bases and V 8 bases, and 6 bases lay outside the gene matches. The CDR3 runs to 12 residues. As DNA, the CDR3 is TGTGCCATCCGGCAGGGGGTTGCTGAAGCTTTCTTT. It is translated as CAIRQGVAEAFF.

Comments on this clone: This clone may be a read error of a much larger clone one base away. The chain carries TRBV5-1 and TRBJ1-5; no clear D. V lost 2 bases, J lost 4 bases, and 4 bases lay in between. Germline CDR1 is SGHRS and CDR2 is YFSETQ. CDR3 length: 12 residues. The CDR3 DNA sequence: TGCGCCAGCAGCTTACAGAATCAGCCCCAGCATTTT. Protein product: CASSLQNQPQHF.

This clone showed up just a few times. The chain uses TRBV6-1 and TRBJ1-5, with unresolved D. Trimming pared 5 bases from V and 1 base from J, leaving 3 bases between. This CDR3 is built from 12 residues. Germline CDR1 and CDR2: MNHNS and SASEGT. In DNA form, the CDR3 reads TGTGCCAGCAGTCTGAGCAATCAGCCCCAGCATTTT. Translated, it gives CASSLSNQPQHF.

The chain uses TRBV7-2 and TRBJ2-7; D unresolved. The germline V gene has CDR1 SGHTA and CDR2 FQGNSA. Between the trimmed V and J ends, which lost 5 bases and 4 bases, there was a span of 15 bases. The CDR3 contains 14 residues. CDR3 in amino acids: CASSRAISDYEQYF. For the CDR3, the DNA is TGTGCCAGCAGCCGCGCGATTTCTGATTACGAGCAGTACTTC. The full variable domain, rest sourced from reference TRBV7-2 and TRBJ2-7, is GAGVSQSPSNKVTEKGKDVELRCDPISGHTALYWYRQSLGQGLEFLIYFQGNSAPDKSGLPSDRFSAERTGGSVSTLTIQRTQQEDSAVYLCASSRAISDYEQYFGPGTRLTVT.

The sample holds a few counts of this clone. The chain is built from TRBV5-6 and TRBJ1-1; D is undetermined. The CDR3 spans 11 residues. Germline V lookup: CDR1 SGHDT, CDR2 YYEEEE. Trimming pared 3 bases from V and 8 bases from J, leaving 8 bases between. CDR3 protein: CASSYSREAFF. In DNA, the CDR3 is TGTGCCAGCAGCTATTCAAGGGAAGCTTTCTTT.

The genes are TRBV2 and TRBJ1-2; TRBD1 is a possible D gene (5 bases). The germline V gene has CDR1 SNHLY and CDR2 FYNNEI. V was pared by 0 bases and J by 13 bases, with 15 bases between. This CDR3 is 13 amino acids long. This chain's CDR3 is CASSEALTQGSTF. CDR3 coding DNA: TGTGCCAGCAGTGAAGCGCTGACCCAGGGATCCACCTTC. Looking up the rest from reference TRBV2 and TRBJ1-2 gives the full variable domain: EPEVTQTPSHQVTQMGQEVILRCVPISNHLYFYWYRQILGQKVEFLVSFYNNEISEKSEIFDDQFSVERPDGSNFTLKIRSTKLEDSAMYFCASSEALTQGSTFGSGTRLTVV.

V and J are TRBV5-1 and TRBJ2-2; D may be TRBD1 (6 bases). CDR3 size: 15 residues. Germline CDR1 reads SGHRS; CDR2 reads YFSETQ. V was shortened by 4 bases and J by 5 bases, with 15 bases between the two germline ends. The CDR3, as DNA: TGCGCCAGCAGCCTGGACAGAAGGGTGACCGGGGAGCTGTTTTTT. This sequence encodes CASSLDRRVTGELFF.

The chain joins TRBV28 to TRBJ2-7; 12 positions agree with TRBD2. Germline-derived CDR1 and CDR2 are MDHEN and SYDVKM. V lost 8 bases to trimming and J lost 0 bases; unmatched junction nucleotides: 14. This CDR3 comprises 18 residues. The CDR3 sequence: CASFPTSGGLISSYEQYF. The CDR3 region has the DNA TGTGCCAGCTTCCCCACTAGCGGGGGGCTCATTAGCTCCTACGAGCAGTACTTC.

The gene calls are TRBV14 and TRBJ2-3, with TRBD2 matching over 11 bases. The CDR3 is made up of 16 amino acids. V lost 8 bases, J lost 2 bases, and 9 bases stayed unmatched. Germline-derived CDR1 and CDR2 are SGHDN and FVKESK. The chain's CDR3 is CASGSGGASVTDTQYF. The CDR3 DNA reads TGTGCCAGCGGTAGCGGGGGGGCCTCTGTCACAGATACGCAGTATTTT. Combining the CDR3 with reference TRBV14 and TRBJ2-3 gives the whole variable domain EAGVTQFPSHSVIEKGQTVTLRCDPISGHDNLYWYRRVMGKEIKFLLHFVKESKQDESGMPNNRFLAERTGGTYSTLKVQPAELEDSGVYFCASGSGGASVTDTQYFGPGTRLTVL.

The rearrangement uses TRBV28 and TRBJ1-1; no clear D. V lost 8 bases and J lost 5, with 12 bases in between. Germline V gene data show CDR1 as MDHEN and CDR2 as SYDVKM. CDR3 length: 12 residues. CDR3 bases: TGTGCCAGCCAACTCACGGGGACTGAAGCTTTCTTT. It yields the protein CASQLTGTEAFF.

Worth noting for this clone: The junction shows a germline mismatch at one end, possibly a read error. J is TRBJ1-1 and V is TRBV5-4; D is ambiguous. This CDR3 is built from 13 residues. The germline V gene has CDR1 SGHNT and CDR2 YYREEE (reference sequence). The DNA of the CDR3 is TGCGCCAGCATCCACAGCAAGACCACTGAAGCTTTCTTT. Amino acids: CASIHSKTTEAFF.

This clone appeared a few times. Here the CDR3 DNA reads TGTGCCAGTAGTATGGCGACAGGGCATGGTTCACCCCTCCACTTT. Translated: CASSMATGHGSPLHF. V gene TRBV19 combines with J gene TRBJ1-6, with 7 nucleotides matching TRBD1. The CDR3 has 15 residues. From germline, CDR1 is LNHDA and CDR2 SQIVND (reference sequence). V dropped 3 bases and J dropped 9; count of bases not matched to a gene: 8.

The gene calls are TRBV5-4 and TRBJ2-5; 9 bases are a match to TRBD1. The CDR3 loop spans 13 amino acids. CDR1 is SGHNT and CDR2 is YYREEE in the germline V gene (reference sequence). After removal of 4 bases from V and 4 bases from J, the junction contained 2 bases not matched to a gene. In DNA, the CDR3 is TGTGCCAGCAGCACAGGGGGCCCAGAGACCCAGTACTTC. Its translation is CASSTGGPETQYF.

The chain carries TRBV4-3 and TRBJ1-3; TRBD1 agrees at 9 bases. CDR1 and CDR2 (germline): LGHNA, YSLEER. Trimming at V came to 1 base and at J to 6 bases, leaving 1 base not matched to a gene. CDR3 length: 14 residues. CDR3 DNA: TGCGCCAGCAGCCAAGGGACAGGGGAAAACACCATATATTTT. Translated: CASSQGTGENTIYF.

The chain carries TRBV11-2 and TRBJ1-1, with a possible D match to TRBD1 (5 bases). The CDR3 contains 14 residues. With 5 bases removed from V and 5 bases from J, the gap between germline ends came to 15 bases. CDR1 is SGHAT and CDR2 is FQNNGV in the germline V gene. The CDR3 nucleotides are TGTGCCAGCAGCAAAACGGAAGCAGGGACTGAAGCTTTCTTT. Translation: CASSKTEAGTEAFF.

This sequence joins TRBV28 and TRBJ2-7, with D possibly matching TRBD2 (7 bases). Trimming left V 5 bases short and J 9 bases short, with 23 bases between. Germline V lookup: CDR1 MDHEN, CDR2 SYDVKM. The CDR3 loop spans 15 amino acids. The CDR3 DNA follows: TGTGCCAGCAGTCTAGGGGGGGGACGGGCACATGTGCAGTACTTC. As protein: CASSLGGGRAHVQYF.